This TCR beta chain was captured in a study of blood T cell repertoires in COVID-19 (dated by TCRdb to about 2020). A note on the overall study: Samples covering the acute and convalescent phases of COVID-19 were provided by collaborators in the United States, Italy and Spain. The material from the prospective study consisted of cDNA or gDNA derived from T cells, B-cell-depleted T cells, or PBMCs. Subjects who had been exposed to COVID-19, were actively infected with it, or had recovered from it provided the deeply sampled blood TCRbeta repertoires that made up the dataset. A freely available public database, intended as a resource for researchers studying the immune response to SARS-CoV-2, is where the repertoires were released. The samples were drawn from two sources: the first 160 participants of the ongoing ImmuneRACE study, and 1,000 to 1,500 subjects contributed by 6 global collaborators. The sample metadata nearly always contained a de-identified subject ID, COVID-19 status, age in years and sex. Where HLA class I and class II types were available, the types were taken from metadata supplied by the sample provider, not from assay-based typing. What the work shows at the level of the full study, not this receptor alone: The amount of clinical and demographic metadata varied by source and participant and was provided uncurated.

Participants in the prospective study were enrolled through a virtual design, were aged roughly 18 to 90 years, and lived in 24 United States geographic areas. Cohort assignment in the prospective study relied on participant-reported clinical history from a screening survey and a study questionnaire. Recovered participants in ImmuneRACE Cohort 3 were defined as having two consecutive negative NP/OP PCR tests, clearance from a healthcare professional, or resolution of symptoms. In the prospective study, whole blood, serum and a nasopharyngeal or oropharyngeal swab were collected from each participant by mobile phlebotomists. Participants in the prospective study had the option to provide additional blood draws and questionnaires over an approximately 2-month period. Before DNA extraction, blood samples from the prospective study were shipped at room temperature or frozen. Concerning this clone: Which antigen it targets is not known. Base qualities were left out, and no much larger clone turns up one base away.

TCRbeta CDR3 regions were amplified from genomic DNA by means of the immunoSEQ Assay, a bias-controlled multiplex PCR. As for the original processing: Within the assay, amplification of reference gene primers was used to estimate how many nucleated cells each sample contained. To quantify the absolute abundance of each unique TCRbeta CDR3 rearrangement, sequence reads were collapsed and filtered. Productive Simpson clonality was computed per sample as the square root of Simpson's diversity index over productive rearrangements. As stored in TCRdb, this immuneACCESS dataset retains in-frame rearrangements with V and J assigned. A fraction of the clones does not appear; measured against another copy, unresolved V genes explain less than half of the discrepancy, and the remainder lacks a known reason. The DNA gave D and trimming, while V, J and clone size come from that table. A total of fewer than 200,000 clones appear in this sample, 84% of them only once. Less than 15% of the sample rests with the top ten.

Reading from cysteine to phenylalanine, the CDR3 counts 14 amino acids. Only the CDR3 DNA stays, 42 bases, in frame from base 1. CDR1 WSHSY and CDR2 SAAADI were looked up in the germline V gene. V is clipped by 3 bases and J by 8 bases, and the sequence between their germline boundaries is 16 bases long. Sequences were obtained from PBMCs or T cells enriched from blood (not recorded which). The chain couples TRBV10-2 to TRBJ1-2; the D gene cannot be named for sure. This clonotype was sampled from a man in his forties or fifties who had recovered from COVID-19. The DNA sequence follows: TGCGCCAGCAGTGAAATTACTTCATTCGGGGGCTACACCTTC. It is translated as CASSEITSFGGYTF.